This TCR beta chain was found in a study of blood T cell repertoires in COVID-19. TCRdb keeps only in-frame clones here, not all; method: immunoSEQ multiplex PCR. The table lists 400,000 or so clones, over 75% of them singletons. Participants were placed into cohorts based on the clinical history they reported. Germline V CDR1 and CDR2: MNHEY, SMNVEV (reference sequence). Trimming took 4 bases from V and 3 from J, leaving 16 bases between them. CDR3 length: 15 residues. The receptor was derived from a man aged 35 to 55 in a cohort exposed to, infected with or recovered from COVID-19 (not recorded which). The chain is built from TRBV27 and TRBJ2-7, with D possibly TRBD2 on 6 matching bases. Sequenced: PBMCs or T cells enriched from blood (not recorded which). The CDR3 region is CASSSQGRLVYEQYF. The CDR3 nucleotides are TGTGCCAGCAGTTCGCAGGGCAGACTAGTCTACGAGCAGTACTTC.